This passage covers 30 T cell receptor beta chains from one sample sequenced in a study of T-cell reconstitution after alpha-beta-depleted transplantation in children. Preparation of the TCRbeta library involved a method that used unique molecular identifiers. TCRdb re-analysed the PCR reads in MiXCR, keeping a single row per CDR3 protein. The sample contains around 110,000 distinct CDR3 sequences, approximately 10% of which appear only once. Sequenced here: PBMCs, sampled before TCRalphabeta/CD19-depleted stem cell transplant. Receptor source: a boy between 2 and 15 years old with acute lymphoblastic leukemia, due to receive a stem cell transplant.

This sequence joins TRBV7-9 and TRBJ2-1; 9 nucleotides align to TRBD2. The CDR3 covers 16 residues. Germline CDR1 is SEHNR and CDR2 is FQNEAQ (reference sequence). V shed 2 bases and J 7 bases; nucleotides not matched to a gene: 9. The CDR3, as DNA: TGTGCCAGCAGCTTAACGACTAGCGGTGGGGTTAATGAGCAGTTCTTC. Translated, it gives CASSLTTSGGVNEQFF.

This clonotype turned up a few times. V usage is TRBV24-1 and J usage is TRBJ2-1; perhaps TRBD1 as D (6 bases). This CDR3 is 13 amino acids long. The germline gives CDR1 KGHDR, CDR2 SFDVKD. Trimming took off 8 bases at V and 6 bases at J, with 13 bases between the two ends. The DNA for the CDR3 is TGTGCCACCAAAAGGACAGCTGGCAATGAGCAGTTCTTC. Amino acid sequence: CATKRTAGNEQFF.

The sample holds many counts of this clonotype. The chain recombines TRBV20-1 with TRBJ1-4; D call uncertain. V was cut by 3 bases and J by 0 bases, with 11 bases left in between. The germline V gene encodes CDR1 DFQATT and CDR2 SNEGSKA (reference sequence). The CDR3 spans 15 residues. The CDR3 protein is CSARDKTATNEKLFF. The CDR3 DNA reads as TGCAGTGCTAGGGATAAGACCGCAACTAATGAAAAACTGTTTTTT.

This clonotype was detected ten times or more. The chain combines TRBV11-2 with TRBJ2-5, with D hard to call. In germline, CDR1 is SGHAT, CDR2 FQNNGV. This CDR3 region has 16 residues. Trimming took 1 base from V and 7 from J, leaving 19 bases between them. The CDR3 here is CASSLGVGTLVLTQYF. The CDR3 DNA follows: TGTGCCAGCAGCTTAGGGGTGGGCACCCTGGTTCTGACCCAGTACTTC.

The table lists this clonotype with many counts. CDR3 residues: CASKSRYQETQYF. The CDR3 coding sequence is TGTGCCAGCAAGTCCAGGTACCAAGAGACCCAGTACTTC. V is TRBV7-8 and J is TRBJ2-5, with D hard to call. The CDR3 sequence is 13 residues long. V lost 7 bases and J 0 bases, leaving 9 bases between the germline ends. Germline CDR1 reads SGHVS; CDR2 reads FQNEAQ.

The chain combines TRBV12-3 or TRBV12-4 with TRBJ2-5; TRBD2 agrees at 8 bases. The CDR3 is 15 residues long. V lost 6 bases and J lost 4; bases outside the gene matches: 10. CDR3 region: CASSNPSGGSETQYF. Written as DNA, the CDR3 is TGTGCCAGCAGCAATCCCAGCGGGGGTTCAGAGACCCAGTACTTC.

This clonotype has a count of ten or more. This chain connects TRBV20-1 to TRBJ2-1; 8 bases match TRBD2. Germline-derived CDR1 and CDR2 are DFQATT and SNEGSKA (reference sequence). Trimming removed 5 bases from V and 5 bases from J; junction bases left unmatched: 8. The CDR3 has 14 amino acids. The CDR3 sequence: CSAPGTRKNNEQFF. The CDR3 coding sequence is TGCAGTGCTCCCGGGACTAGAAAGAACAATGAGCAGTTCTTC.

The chain's CDR3 is CASSLVEGAPGANVLTF. CDR3 nucleotide sequence: TGTGCCAGCAGCTTAGTGGAAGGTGCCCCCGGGGCCAACGTCCTGACTTTC. V is TRBV7-9 and J is TRBJ2-6; D remains unclear. The CDR3 sequence is 17 residues long. Germline V lookup: CDR1 SEHNR, CDR2 FQNEAQ (reference sequence). Trimming removed 1 base from V and 4 bases from J, with 14 bases in between.

This clonotype was found a few times. The chain couples TRBV7-8 to TRBJ2-1; TRBD2 matches 8 bases. This CDR3 is 15 amino acids long. Looked up from germline, CDR1 is SGHVS and CDR2 is FQNEAQ. Trimming cost V 5 bases and J 5 bases; bases outside gene matches: 8. As DNA, the CDR3 is TGTGCCAGCAGCCCCCCGGGAGGGAGGGACAATGAGCAGTTCTTC. It codes for CASSPPGGRDNEQFF. The full variable domain, with the rest looked up from reference TRBV7-8 and TRBJ2-1, is GAGVSQSPRYKVAKRGQDVALRCDPISGHVSLFWYQQALGQGPEFLTYFQNEAQLDKSGLPSDRFFAERPEGSVSTLKIQRTQQEDSAVYLCASSPPGGRDNEQFFGPGTRLTVL.

This clonotype was counted many times. The gene calls are TRBV12-3 or TRBV12-4 and TRBJ2-3; 9 bases map to TRBD1. The V segment lost 7 bases and the J segment 2 bases; nucleotides outside the gene matches: 7. The CDR3 runs to 15 residues. For the CDR3, the DNA is TGTGCCAGCATCGCGGGACAGGGCATCACAGATACGCAGTATTTT. As protein: CASIAGQGITDTQYF.

This clonotype was counted between two and nine times. The chain uses TRBV6-4 and TRBJ2-2, with no clear D. Germline V CDR1 and CDR2: MRHNA, SNTAGT. Trimming stripped 2 bases from V and 0 bases from J, with 7 bases between. This CDR3 contains 15 residues. Here the CDR3 reads CASSDRPTNTGELFF. The DNA for the CDR3 is TGTGCCAGCAGTGACAGGCCCACGAACACCGGGGAGCTGTTTTTT.

This clonotype was counted at least ten times. The J gene is TRBJ1-2, the V gene TRBV6-6; a possible D gene is TRBD1 (6 bases). CDR1 and CDR2 from the germline V gene are MNHNY and SVGAGI (reference sequence). V gave up 7 bases and J gave up 7 bases, with 13 bases separating them. The CDR3 length is 12 residues. CDR3 amino acids: CASITPGVGYTF. The CDR3 DNA reads as TGTGCCAGCATTACTCCAGGGGTTGGCTACACCTTC.

There are a few counts of this clonotype. This rearrangement joins TRBV12-3 or TRBV12-4 to TRBJ2-3; TRBD2 aligns across 9 bases. The V and J ends lost 3 bases and 4 bases, in that order; junction bases with no gene match: 14. The CDR3 covers 18 residues. CDR3 coding DNA: TGTGCCAGCAGTTTCCTCAAGGGCGGGAGGGCCAAGGCAGATACGCAGTATTTT. Amino acids: CASSFLKGGRAKADTQYF.

V is TRBV4-2 and J is TRBJ2-3; no reliable D call. Between the trimmed V and J ends, which lost 4 bases and 2 bases, there was a span of 13 bases. CDR3 size: 15 residues. Germline-derived CDR1 and CDR2 are LGHNA and YNFKEQ. The CDR3 is CASSLDPETTDTQYF. The CDR3 coding sequence is TGTGCCAGCAGCCTCGACCCGGAGACCACAGATACGCAGTATTTT.

This clonotype turned up a few times. V is TRBV20-1 and J is TRBJ2-7; D perhaps matches TRBD2 (6 bases). Trimming removed 5 bases at V and 3 bases at J, with 17 bases between. CDR1 is DFQATT and CDR2 is SNEGSKA in the germline V gene (reference sequence). This CDR3 spans 14 amino acids. CDR3 region: CSAQLEGIYYEQYF. The DNA of the CDR3 is TGCAGTGCTCAATTGGAGGGGATCTACTACGAGCAGTACTTC.

J is TRBJ2-5 and V is TRBV15; D remains ambiguous. This CDR3 comprises 15 residues. V lost 0 bases and J lost 1, with 9 bases in between. CDR1 and CDR2 (germline): LNHNV, YYDKDF (reference sequence). CDR3 nucleotide sequence: TGTGCCACCAGCAGAGATCGGTCAGGCCAAGAGACCCAGTACTTC. Amino acids: CATSRDRSGQETQYF.

This clonotype was observed many times. V usage is TRBV18 and J usage is TRBJ2-7; 8 bases align to TRBD2. The CDR3 runs 14 residues. Germline CDR1 KGHSH, CDR2 LQKENI. V dropped 3 bases and J dropped 7; count of bases not matched to a gene: 8. The CDR3 loop is CASSPAGGTGEQYF. CDR3 in DNA: TGTGCCAGCTCACCGGCGGGGGGTACGGGGGAGCAGTACTTC. Complete variable domain (other parts from reference TRBV18 and TRBJ2-7): NAGVMQNPRHLVRRRGQEARLRCSPMKGHSHVYWYRQLPEEGLKFMVYLQKENIIDESGMPKERFSAEFPKEGPSILRIQQVVRGDSAAYFCASSPAGGTGEQYFGPGTRLTVT.

This clonotype was observed a handful of times. V and J are TRBV28 and TRBJ2-5, with 7 bases fitting TRBD2. The germline gives CDR1 MDHEN, CDR2 SYDVKM. The CDR3 is made up of 18 amino acids. Trimming removed 4 bases from V and 5 bases from J; junction bases left unmatched: 19. The CDR3 sequence is CASSSSISSGTRWETQYF. In DNA form, the CDR3 reads TGTGCCAGCAGTTCGAGCATCTCAAGCGGGACCCGATGGGAGACCCAGTACTTC.

This clonotype was picked up a small number of times. The chain joins TRBV7-8 to TRBJ1-4; 8 nucleotides agree with TRBD1. The V segment lost 1 base and the J segment 7 bases; nucleotides outside the gene matches: 5. This CDR3 region has 15 residues. The germline V gene has CDR1 SGHVS and CDR2 FQNEAQ. The CDR3 region has the DNA TGTGCCAGCAGCTTAGGGACAGGGTTCTTTGAAAAACTGTTTTTT. This translates into CASSLGTGFFEKLFF.

This clonotype turned up a few times. V usage is TRBV6-1 and J usage is TRBJ2-7, with D perhaps assigned TRBD1 or TRBD2 (5 bases each). Germline V gene sequence: CDR1 MNHNS, CDR2 SASEGT. Trimming removed 6 bases from V and 7 bases from J, with 19 bases in between. The CDR3 consists of 14 residues. The CDR3 DNA reads TGTGCCAGCAGCCCGGGGCGGACCCTACTAGAGCAGTACTTC. Protein sequence: CASSPGRTLLEQYF.

This clonotype was detected only a few times. This chain uses TRBV27 with TRBJ1-5, with TRBD1 as a possible D gene (5 bases). Trimming took off 3 bases at V and 3 bases at J, with 6 bases between the two ends. Germline-derived CDR1 and CDR2 are MNHEY and SMNVEV (reference sequence). The length of the CDR3 is 13 residues. The CDR3 bases are TGTGCCAGCAGTTTCAGGGACAATCAGCCCCAGCATTTT. As protein: CASSFRDNQPQHF.

Many counts were recorded for this clonotype. V is TRBV11-1 and J is TRBJ2-6; TRBD1 is a possible D gene (5 bases). The CDR3 is 19 residues long. V was trimmed by 4 bases and J by 0 bases, leaving 19 bases between them. Germline V gene sequence: CDR1 SGHAT, CDR2 FQDESV (reference sequence). The chain's CDR3 is CASSSETAVLFSGANVLTF. The CDR3 DNA is TGTGCCAGCAGCTCCGAGACAGCCGTACTTTTCTCTGGGGCCAACGTCCTGACTTTC.

This clonotype was picked up a small number of times. The chain couples TRBV2 to TRBJ2-7, with 12 bases lining up with TRBD1. The CDR3 loop spans 14 amino acids. The germline CDR1 and CDR2 sequences are SNHLY and FYNNEI. V was clipped by 8 bases and J by 5 bases; unmatched bases: 7. CDR3 nucleotide sequence: TGTGCCAGCGACCGGGACAGGGGGCCAGACGAGCAGTACTTC. Protein sequence: CASDRDRGPDEQYF.

V usage is TRBV7-2 and J usage is TRBJ2-5; D remains unclear. CDR1 SGHTA and CDR2 FQGNSA come from the germline V gene. Trimming took 5 bases from V and 5 from J, leaving 9 bases between them. The CDR3 runs 12 residues. The CDR3, as DNA: TGTGCCAGCAGCCTAATGGGCGAGACCCAGTACTTC. Protein: CASSLMGETQYF.

The chain couples TRBV5-4 to TRBJ2-3; possibly TRBD1 for D (6 bases). CDR1 is SGHNT and CDR2 is YYREEE in the germline V gene (reference sequence). V dropped 0 bases and J dropped 5 bases, with 10 bases sitting between them. The length of the CDR3 is 14 residues. The chain's CDR3 is CASSLGAGVDTQYF. CDR3 nucleotide sequence: TGTGCCAGCAGCTTGGGGGCAGGGGTAGATACGCAGTATTTT. The full variable domain, its missing parts supplied by reference TRBV5-4 and TRBJ2-3, is ETGVTQSPTHLIKTRGQQVTLRCSSQSGHNTVSWYQQALGQGPQFIFQYYREEENGRGNFPPRFSGLQFPNYSSELNVNALELDDSALYLCASSLGAGVDTQYFGPGTRLTVL.

V usage is TRBV28 and J usage is TRBJ1-1; D gene unclear. CDR3 length: 13 residues. Trimming removed 4 bases at V and 7 bases at J, with 13 bases between. CDR1 is MDHEN, CDR2 SYDVKM, per germline. CDR3: CASSSPVAGEAFF. The CDR3 DNA follows: TGTGCCAGCAGTTCGCCAGTAGCAGGTGAAGCTTTCTTT.

This clonotype showed up just a few times. V is TRBV7-9 and J is TRBJ1-4, with 7 bases matching TRBD1. CDR3 length: 15 residues. J gave up 3 bases and V 5 bases, and 6 bases lay outside the gene matches. CDR1 and CDR2 (germline): SEHNR, FQNEAQ (reference sequence). The CDR3 sequence is CASSQIGQANEKLFF. CDR3 bases: TGTGCCAGCAGCCAAATCGGACAGGCTAATGAAAAACTGTTTTTT.

This clonotype was counted a few times. The rearrangement uses TRBV18 and TRBJ2-1, with D possibly being TRBD1 or TRBD2 (5 bases each). CDR3 size: 16 residues. CDR1 is KGHSH and CDR2 is LQKENI in the germline V gene. V lost 1 base and J 3 bases, leaving 13 bases between the germline ends. CDR3 nucleotide sequence: TGTGCCAGCTCACCACTGGTCGGGGACGTCTACAATGAGCAGTTCTTC. This sequence encodes CASSPLVGDVYNEQFF.

This clonotype was detected many times. The CDR3 bases are TGTGCCAGCAGCTTAGGGACTAGCGGGGTGAGCACAGATACGCAGTATTTT. Protein: CASSLGTSGVSTDTQYF. The chain links TRBV7-6 to TRBJ2-3; TRBD2 agrees at 12 bases. Germline trimming cut 1 base from V and 0 bases from J; bases unmatched to any gene: 2. The CDR3 contains 17 residues. Looked up from germline, CDR1 is SGHVS and CDR2 is FNYEAQ.

This clonotype turned up a few times. This chain uses TRBV27 with TRBJ1-2; perhaps TRBD1 as D (5 bases). The CDR3 has 13 amino acids. V was trimmed by 0 bases and J by 7 bases, leaving 9 bases between them. Germline CDR1 MNHEY, CDR2 SMNVEV (reference sequence). CDR3 region: CASSLSLQGGYTF. The CDR3 DNA sequence: TGTGCCAGCAGTTTATCGTTGCAGGGTGGCTACACCTTC.